These 18 T cell receptor beta chains share one sample of origin, sequenced in a study of CD8+CD57+ T cells in acquired aplastic anemia. Investigators profiled TCR beta VDJ and CDR3 from genomic DNA template. TCRdb called the reads again in MiXCR, with one record for every CDR3 protein. Among more than 100,000 distinct CDR3 sequences listed, less than 45% were seen once. The sequenced sample was sorted CD4+, CD8+, or CD8+CD57+ T cells (not recorded which) from PBMCs. These receptor sequences come from a human donor in good health, serving as a control.

This clonotype was observed many times. This chain links TRBV6-1 with TRBJ1-6; D not resolved. Trimming removed 5 bases from V and 9 bases from J, with 14 bases in between. Germline loops: CDR1 MNHNS, CDR2 SASEGT. CDR3 size: 14 residues. This CDR3 reads CASSFDPTGSPLHF. CDR3 nucleotide sequence: TGTGCCAGCAGTTTCGACCCGACGGGTTCACCCCTCCACTTT.

The gene calls are TRBV29-1 and TRBJ1-2; 8 bases are a match to TRBD1. V shed 4 bases and J 3 bases; nucleotides not matched to a gene: 4. Germline loops: CDR1 SQVTM, CDR2 ANQGSEA. The CDR3 sequence is 13 residues long. The DNA of the CDR3 is TGCAGCGTTGGTCAGGGGGCGGACTATGGCTACACCTTC. It specifies CSVGQGADYGYTF. The whole variable domain, filled in from reference TRBV29-1 and TRBJ1-2, reads SAVISQKPSRDICQRGTSLTIQCQVDSQVTMMFWYRQQPGQSLTLIATANQGSEATYESGFVIDKFPISRPNLTFSTLTVSNMSPEDSSIYLCSVGQGADYGYTFGSGTRLTVV.

This clonotype was seen at least ten times. This sequence joins TRBV9 and TRBJ2-7, with a tentative D call TRBD2 (6 bases). CDR3 length: 14 amino acids. Germline CDR1 SGDLS, CDR2 YYNGEE. Deletions cut 0 bases from V and 2 bases from J, with 9 bases between. Here the CDR3 reads CASSVGGLPYEQYF. CDR3 in DNA: TGTGCCAGCAGCGTAGGAGGACTACCCTACGAGCAGTACTTC.

The genes are TRBV15 and TRBJ2-7; 7 nucleotides agree with TRBD2. Germline CDR1 reads LNHNV; CDR2 reads YYDKDF (reference sequence). The trim removed 9 bases at V and 7 bases at J, leaving 15 bases unmatched. The CDR3 sequence is 14 residues long. CDR3 in DNA: TGTGCCACAGCTAACCTGGGAGGGATGGGAGAGCAGTACTTC. Translation: CATANLGGMGEQYF.

This chain joins TRBV15 and TRBJ2-3, with 9 bases aligning to TRBD1. CDR3 size: 14 residues. Unmatched junction bases numbered 3, after V lost 3 bases and J lost 5 bases. In germline, CDR1 is LNHNV, CDR2 YYDKDF (reference sequence). The CDR3 protein is CATSSRTGEDTQYF. DNA of the CDR3: TGTGCCACCAGCAGCCGGACAGGGGAAGATACGCAGTATTTT.

This clonotype was seen many times. The chain joins TRBV19 to TRBJ1-4; 7 bases are shared with TRBD1. CDR3 length equals 16 residues. Looked up from germline, CDR1 is LNHDA and CDR2 is SQIVND (reference sequence). J lost 0 bases, V lost 4 bases, and 5 bases had no gene match. The CDR3 bases are TGTGCCAGTAGTAAAGGGACAGCGTCAACTAATGAAAAACTGTTTTTT. Translating gives CASSKGTASTNEKLFF.

A few counts support this clonotype. The V call is TRBV11-2, the J call TRBJ1-6, with 9 bases identical to TRBD1. The V gene's germline CDR1 is SGHAT and CDR2 FQNNGV. The CDR3 consists of 16 residues. The ends lost 5 bases at V and 4 bases at J; junction bases unmatched: 6. The chain's CDR3 is CASSAGQGLYNSPLHF. The CDR3 bases are TGTGCCAGCAGCGCCGGACAGGGGTTATATAATTCACCCCTCCACTTT.

This clonotype was recorded once. The J gene is TRBJ1-2, the V gene TRBV10-3; no firm D call. Trimming shortened V by 6 bases and J by 8 bases, and 4 bases separated the two germline ends. This CDR3 is built from 9 residues. Germline V gene data show CDR1 as ENHRY and CDR2 as SYGVKD. The CDR3 DNA sequence: TGTGCCATCAGGGACGGCTACACCTTC. As protein: CAIRDGYTF.

This clonotype has just a few counts. For the CDR3, the DNA is TGTGCCAGCAGTTTCGGGCAGGTCATCAAAAACATTCAGTACTTC. Its protein product is CASSFGQVIKNIQYF. The J gene is TRBJ2-4, the V gene TRBV2, with D hard to call. The length of the CDR3 is 15 residues. Germline values: CDR1 SNHLY, CDR2 FYNNEI. Trimming cost V 5 bases and J 3 bases, with 14 bases left between them. The variable domain in full, with the rest retrieved from reference TRBV2 and TRBJ2-4, is EPEVTQTPSHQVTQMGQEVILRCVPISNHLYFYWYRQILGQKVEFLVSFYNNEISEKSEIFDDQFSVERPDGSNFTLKIRSTKLEDSAMYFCASSFGQVIKNIQYFGAGTRLSVL.

The table lists this clonotype with a few counts. The chain links TRBV4-2 to TRBJ2-7, with 14 bases lining up with TRBD2. Germline CDR1 reads LGHNA; CDR2 reads YNFKEQ. Trimming took 4 bases from V and 7 from J; bases not matched to a gene: 12. This CDR3 region has 17 residues. The CDR3 DNA reads as TGTGCCAGCAGCCCCGGACTAGCGGGGGGCTATTCTAGAGAGCAGTACTTC. Encoded protein: CASSPGLAGGYSREQYF.

Ten or more counts support this clonotype. The chain combines TRBV12-3 or TRBV12-4 with TRBJ2-1, with D tentatively TRBD1 or TRBD2 (6 bases each). This CDR3 has 12 residues. V was cut by 5 bases and J by 15 bases, with 17 bases left in between. The CDR3 DNA reads TGTGCCAGCAGTCCACGACTAGGGGGTCTGTTCTTC. Translating it yields CASSPRLGGLFF.

J is TRBJ2-3 and V is TRBV24-1; no definite D call. The V gene lost 0 bases and the J gene lost 4 bases, with 1 base spanning the gap. In germline, CDR1 is KGHDR, CDR2 SFDVKD. The length of the CDR3 is 12 residues. The CDR3 DNA reads TGTGCCACCAGTGATTTGTCAGATACGCAGTATTTT. Residues: CATSDLSDTQYF.

The chain links TRBV7-2 to TRBJ1-5; the D is unclear. This CDR3 comprises 15 residues. Germline V gene lookup returns CDR1 SGHTA and CDR2 FQGNSA. V was pared by 3 bases and J by 1 base, with 10 bases between. CDR3 residues: CASSFDGGSNQPQHF. The CDR3 DNA reads TGTGCCAGCAGCTTCGACGGCGGGAGCAATCAGCCCCAGCATTTT.

The chain carries TRBV25-1 and TRBJ1-3; no reliable D call. The CDR3 runs to 15 residues. V lost 1 base and J lost 0, with 7 bases in between. The V gene's germline CDR1 is MGHDK and CDR2 SYGVNS. The CDR3 spells CASSESRFSGNTIYF. CDR3 bases: TGTGCCAGCAGTGAATCCAGGTTCTCTGGAAACACCATATATTTT.

With regard to this clonotype: This sequence may be a read error, since a much larger clone differs from it by one base. V gene TRBV3-1 combines with J gene TRBJ2-7; D ambiguous. Germline assignment: CDR1 LGHDT and CDR2 YNNKEL (reference sequence). The CDR3 covers 12 residues. The CDR3 here is CASSYIGNEQHF. CDR3 in DNA: TGTGCCAGCAGCTACATTGGGAACGAGCAGCACTTC.

This clonotype has ten or more counts. As DNA, the CDR3 is TGTGCCACCAGTCCGACAACCAAAGCGGATACGCAGTATTTT. Translated, it gives CATSPTTKADTQYF. The chain joins TRBV15 to TRBJ2-3; unclear D gene. The CDR3 extends over 14 amino acids. CDR1 and CDR2 (germline): LNHNV, YYDKDF (reference sequence). Trimming took 6 bases from V and 6 from J, leaving 16 bases between them.

V and J are TRBV9 and TRBJ1-5, with D possibly TRBD1 on 6 matching bases. Looked up from germline, CDR1 is SGDLS and CDR2 is YYNGEE. The CDR3 covers 14 residues. Trimming took 3 bases from V and 5 from J, leaving 12 bases between them. The CDR3: CASSAAGDHQPQHF. The CDR3 DNA is TGTGCCAGCAGCGCGGCAGGGGATCATCAGCCCCAGCATTTT.

V gene TRBV11-2 combines with J gene TRBJ1-5, with D perhaps TRBD1 (6 bases). The ends were cut back, 2 bases at V and 2 bases at J, with 16 bases in the middle. The CDR3 contains 17 residues. The V gene's germline CDR1 is SGHAT and CDR2 FQNNGV. For the CDR3, the DNA is TGTGCCAGCAGCTTATGGTGGAGGGGGAGAGGCAATCAGCCCCAGCATTTT. Translation gives CASSLWWRGRGNQPQHF.